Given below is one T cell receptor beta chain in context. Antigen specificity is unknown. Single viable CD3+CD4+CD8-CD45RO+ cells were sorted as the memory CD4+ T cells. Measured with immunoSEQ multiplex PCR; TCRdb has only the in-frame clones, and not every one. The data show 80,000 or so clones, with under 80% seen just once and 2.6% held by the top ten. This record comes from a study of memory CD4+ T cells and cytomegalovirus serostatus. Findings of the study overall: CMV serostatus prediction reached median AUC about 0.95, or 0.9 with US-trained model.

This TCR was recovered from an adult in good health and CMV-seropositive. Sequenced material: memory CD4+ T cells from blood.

Here the CDR3 reads CASSLEGIRETQYF. The CDR3 nucleotides are TGTGCCAGCAGCTTGGAGGGGATACGAGAGACCCAGTACTTC. The V and J genes are TRBV5-4 and TRBJ2-5, with D possibly being TRBD1 (5 bases). The CDR3 is 14 residues long. Germline values: CDR1 SGHNT, CDR2 YYREEE (reference sequence). V lost 0 bases and J 4 bases, leaving 10 bases between the germline ends.